The 23 T cell receptor beta chains below were found in one sample sequenced in a study of CD8 T cells in Susac syndrome (dated by TCRdb to between 2018 and 2020). Library preparation used the immunoSEQ multiplex PCR assay. RNA was extracted with the RNeasy kit and roughly 0.45 to 1 ug was reverse transcribed using random hexamers. The raw public data were reprocessed by TCRdb itself: fastp quality trimming at Q25, MiXCR clonotype calling, in-frame beta chains only. Each entry merges the rows of one CDR3 protein and shows their most common DNA and genes. This sample holds tens of thousands of distinct CDR3 sequences; about 92% were observed only once. The ten largest clones capture roughly 0.28% of the sample. The sequencing input was CD8+ T cells from PBMCs. The receptors shown here come from a human donor in good health.

The genes are TRBV19 and TRBJ1-5, with D hard to call. Trimming stripped 3 bases from V and 7 bases from J, with 10 bases between. Germline V gene lookup returns CDR1 LNHDA and CDR2 SQIVND (reference sequence). The CDR3 is 13 amino acids. CDR3 protein: CASSIYRKQPQHF. CDR3 nucleotide sequence: TGTGCCAGTAGTATTTACCGAAAACAGCCCCAGCATTTT.

The chain joins TRBV5-6 to TRBJ2-3; D not certain. The V end lost 5 bases, the J end lost 3 bases, and 16 bases lay between the germline ends. The CDR3 contains 15 residues. Germline CDR1 is SGHDT and CDR2 is YYEEEE. CDR3 residues: CASSQSTENTDTQYF. CDR3 in DNA: TGTGCCAGCAGTCAAAGCACCGAGAATACAGATACGCAGTATTTT.

The genes are TRBV7-9 and TRBJ2-1, with 10 bases lining up with TRBD2. The CDR3 totals 15 residues. V dropped 6 bases and J dropped 2; count of bases not matched to a gene: 4. Germline loops: CDR1 SEHNR, CDR2 FQNEAQ (reference sequence). DNA for the CDR3: TGTGCCAGCAGGTTCAGCGGGGGGGCCTACAATGAGCAGTTCTTC. Its protein is CASRFSGGAYNEQFF.

DNA for the CDR3: TGTGCCAGCAGAGGAGGGGTCTACTACGAGCAGTACTTC. Amino acids: CASRGGVYYEQYF. V is TRBV6-2 or TRBV6-3 and J is TRBJ2-7; D might be TRBD2 (6 bases). This CDR3 has 13 amino acids. Germline CDR1 MNHEY, CDR2 SVGEGT. With 6 bases removed from V and 3 bases from J, the gap between germline ends came to 12 bases.

V and J are TRBV7-9 and TRBJ2-5, with D perhaps matching TRBD1 (5 bases). CDR1 and CDR2 from the germline V gene are SEHNR and FQNEAQ (reference sequence). V dropped 1 base and J dropped 3 bases, with 9 bases sitting between them. The CDR3 sequence is 14 residues long. As DNA, the CDR3 is TGTGCCAGCAGCTTAGTCTCCAGGGAAGAGACCCAGTACTTC. It yields the protein CASSLVSREETQYF.

V is TRBV7-9 and J is TRBJ2-7, with D tentatively TRBD1 or TRBD2 (5 bases each). The V and J ends lost 5 bases and 5 bases respectively, with 16 bases between them. Germline CDR1 and CDR2: SEHNR and FQNEAQ (reference sequence). The CDR3 loop spans 14 amino acids. This CDR3 is CASSLMGPKDEQYF. The CDR3 nucleotides read TGTGCCAGCAGCCTAATGGGACCAAAGGACGAGCAGTACTTC. Full variable domain (rest looked up from reference TRBV7-9 and TRBJ2-7): DTGVSQNPRHKITKRGQNVTFRCDPISEHNRLYWYRQTLGQGPEFLTYFQNEAQLEKSRLLSDRFSAERPKGSFSTLEIQRTEQGDSAMYLCASSLMGPKDEQYFGPGTRLTVT.

This sequence joins TRBV5-5 and TRBJ2-3; tentative D call: TRBD2 (6 bases). Per the germline V gene, CDR1 is SGHKS and CDR2 is YYEKEE (reference sequence). Trimming cost V 4 bases and J 3 bases, with 12 bases left between them. The length of the CDR3 is 14 residues. CDR3 nucleotides: TGTGCCAGCAGCGCCCGACTAGGTACAGATACGCAGTATTTT. It specifies CASSARLGTDTQYF.

The chain couples TRBV5-1 to TRBJ1-5; D call uncertain. Trimming removed 0 bases at V and 1 base at J, with 2 bases between. This CDR3 spans 13 amino acids. Germline V lookup: CDR1 SGHRS, CDR2 YFSETQ. Written as DNA, the CDR3 is TGCGCCAGCAGCTTGGACAGCAATCAGCCCCAGCATTTT. It specifies CASSLDSNQPQHF. The variable domain in full, completed from reference TRBV5-1 and TRBJ1-5, reads KAGVTQTPRYLIKTRGQQVTLSCSPISGHRSVSWYQQTPGQGLQFLFEYFSETQRNKGNFPGRFSGRQFSNSRSEMNVSTLELGDSALYLCASSLDSNQPQHFGDGTRLSIL.

The rearrangement links TRBV4-1 to TRBJ2-5; tentatively, D is TRBD1 or TRBD2 (5 bases each). Trimming left V 0 bases short and J 3 bases short, with 5 bases between. The CDR3 loop spans 13 amino acids. Germline values: CDR1 MGHRA, CDR2 YSYEKL. The CDR3 is CASSQEGEETQYF. In nucleotides, the CDR3 is TGCGCCAGCAGCCAAGAGGGGGAAGAGACCCAGTACTTC.

The rearrangement links TRBV7-9 to TRBJ2-7, with D unresolved. This CDR3 is built from 14 residues. Trimming cost V 5 bases and J 1 base, with 12 bases left between them. Looked up from germline, CDR1 is SEHNR and CDR2 is FQNEAQ (reference sequence). The CDR3 bases are TGTGCCAGCAGCCCCCCCGGGCAATCCTACGAGCAGTACTTC. Translation: CASSPPGQSYEQYF.

The chain joins TRBV4-3 to TRBJ2-2; TRBD1 might be the D (5 bases). CDR1 LGHNA and CDR2 YSLEER come from the germline V gene. Deletions cut 0 bases from V and 7 bases from J, with 12 bases between. The length of the CDR3 is 15 residues. The CDR3 coding sequence is TGCGCCAGCAGCCAAGATAGAAGGGGAAGCGGGGAGCTGTTTTTT. Its protein is CASSQDRRGSGELFF.

The genes are TRBV15 and TRBJ1-1; D unresolved. The germline gives CDR1 LNHNV, CDR2 YYDKDF (reference sequence). Trimming took 5 bases from V and 1 from J, leaving 11 bases between them. The CDR3 loop spans 14 amino acids. CDR3 nucleotides: TGTGCCACCAGCGAGGGTCCCGCGAACACTGAAGCTTTCTTT. Its translation: CATSEGPANTEAFF.

The CDR3: CASSQKAGKGTEAFF. CDR3 nucleotides: TGCGCCAGCAGCCAAAAGGCGGGGAAGGGGACTGAAGCTTTCTTT. The chain carries TRBV4-1 and TRBJ1-1; perhaps TRBD1 as D (5 bases). The CDR3 spans 15 residues. The germline V gene has CDR1 MGHRA and CDR2 YSYEKL. V was clipped by 2 bases and J by 5 bases, with 15 bases between them.

The CDR3 DNA sequence: TGCAGTGCTCCCAGGGAGAACACTGAAGCTTTCTTT. Translated: CSAPRENTEAFF. The rearrangement joins TRBV20-1 to TRBJ1-1, with D perhaps TRBD1 (5 bases). Between the trimmed V and J ends, which lost 5 bases and 1 base, there was a span of 8 bases. Germline values: CDR1 DFQATT, CDR2 SNEGSKA (reference sequence). CDR3 length: 12 amino acids.

The CDR3 DNA reads TGCGCCAGCAGCCTAGAAGCATGGAAGGGCTACGAGCAGTACTTC. This encodes CASSLEAWKGYEQYF. The chain carries TRBV5-1 and TRBJ2-7; no clear D gene. The germline V and J ends were trimmed by 4 bases and 3 bases, with 17 bases remaining between them. Germline values: CDR1 SGHRS, CDR2 YFSETQ. The CDR3 consists of 15 residues.

The CDR3 DNA reads TGTGCCAGCAGCGAGGGGACAGCATATGGCTACACCTTC. Protein sequence: CASSEGTAYGYTF. The chain has TRBV13 and TRBJ1-2; 7 bases align to TRBD1. Germline V gives CDR1 PRHDT, CDR2 FYEKMQ (reference sequence). The V and J ends lost 5 bases and 5 bases, in that order; junction bases with no gene match: 5. CDR3 length: 13 residues.

The rearrangement joins TRBV6-5 to TRBJ2-7; D might be TRBD1 or TRBD2, each matching 5 bases. CDR1 is MNHEY and CDR2 is SVGAGI in the germline V gene. The V and J ends lost 0 bases and 0 bases respectively, with 18 bases between them. The CDR3 is 18 amino acids. CDR3 DNA: TGTGCCAGCAGTTACTCGAAGGATGGGACGGGCACCTCCTACGAGCAGTACTTC. It encodes CASSYSKDGTGTSYEQYF.

This chain links TRBV9 with TRBJ1-2, with 8 bases fitting TRBD1. CDR1 SGDLS and CDR2 YYNGEE come from the germline V gene. The J segment lost 0 bases and the V segment lost 3 bases, leaving 16 bases of the junction unmatched. CDR3 length: 19 amino acids. Written as DNA, the CDR3 is TGTGCCAGCAGCGCGCCCAGGGACAGGAACGATGGACCTAACTATGGCTACACCTTC. Protein product: CASSAPRDRNDGPNYGYTF. Drawing the rest from reference TRBV9 and TRBJ1-2, the complete variable domain is DSGVTQTPKHLITATGQRVTLRCSPRSGDLSVYWYQQSLDQGLQFLIQYYNGEERAKGNILERFSAQQFPDLHSELNLSSLELGDSALYFCASSAPRDRNDGPNYGYTFGSGTRLTVV.

The CDR3 sequence is CASSVDRGSVWTEAFF. DNA for the CDR3: TGTGCCAGCAGTGTGGACAGGGGAAGTGTTTGGACTGAAGCTTTCTTT. This chain joins TRBV6-2 or TRBV6-3 and TRBJ1-1, with 9 bases matching TRBD1. Germline CDR1 reads MNHEY; CDR2 reads SVGEGT. The CDR3 contains 16 residues. Unmatched junction bases numbered 12, after V lost 5 bases and J lost 5 bases.

The V call is TRBV12-3 or TRBV12-4, the J call TRBJ2-7, with 7 bases lining up with TRBD2. The CDR3 extends over 13 amino acids. Trimming at V came to 10 bases and at J to 4 bases, leaving 10 bases not matched to a gene. The CDR3 sequence is CAIQGAGRYEQYF. The CDR3 DNA sequence: TGTGCCATCCAGGGCGCCGGGAGGTACGAGCAGTACTTC.

V gene TRBV7-9 combines with J gene TRBJ2-7; weak D call: TRBD2 (6 bases). Trimming removed 2 bases from V and 5 bases from J, with 10 bases in between. The CDR3 loop spans 13 amino acids. The germline CDR1 and CDR2 sequences are SEHNR and FQNEAQ (reference sequence). The CDR3 sequence: CASSLRSGDEQYF. CDR3 DNA: TGTGCCAGCAGCTTACGGTCGGGGGACGAGCAGTACTTC.

The V gene is TRBV4-3, the J gene TRBJ1-2; possible D gene TRBD1, 5 bases. There are 15 residues in the CDR3. Germline V gene data show CDR1 as LGHNA and CDR2 as YSLEER. Trimming shortened V by 0 bases and J by 6 bases, and 14 bases separated the two germline ends. The CDR3 region is CASSQDRQGADGYTF. Here the CDR3 DNA reads TGCGCCAGCAGCCAAGATCGCCAGGGAGCGGATGGCTACACCTTC.

The chain is built from TRBV27 and TRBJ1-2; D not resolved. CDR1 and CDR2 (germline): MNHEY, SMNVEV (reference sequence). V was trimmed by 6 bases and J by 2 bases, leaving 10 bases between them. The CDR3 spans 13 residues. CDR3 region: CASSLSRNYGYTF. CDR3 nucleotides: TGTGCCAGCAGCCTGTCTAGGAACTATGGCTACACCTTC.